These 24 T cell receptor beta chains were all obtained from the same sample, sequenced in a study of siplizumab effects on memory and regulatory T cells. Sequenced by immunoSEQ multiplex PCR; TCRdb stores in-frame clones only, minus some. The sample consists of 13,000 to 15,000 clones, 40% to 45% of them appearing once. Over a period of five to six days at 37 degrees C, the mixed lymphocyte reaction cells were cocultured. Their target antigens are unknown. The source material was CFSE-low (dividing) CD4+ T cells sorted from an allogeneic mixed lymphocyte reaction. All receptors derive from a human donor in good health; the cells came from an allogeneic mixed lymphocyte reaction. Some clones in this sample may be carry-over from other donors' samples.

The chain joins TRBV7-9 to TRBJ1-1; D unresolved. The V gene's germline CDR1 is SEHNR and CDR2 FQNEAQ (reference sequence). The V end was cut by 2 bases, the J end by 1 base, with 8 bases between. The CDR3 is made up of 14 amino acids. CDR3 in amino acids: CASSLQAANTEAFF. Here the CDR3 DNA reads TGTGCCAGCAGCTTACAGGCCGCGAACACTGAAGCTTTCTTT. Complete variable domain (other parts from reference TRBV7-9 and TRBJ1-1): DTGVSQNPRHKITKRGQNVTFRCDPISEHNRLYWYRQTLGQGPEFLTYFQNEAQLEKSRLLSDRFSAERPKGSFSTLEIQRTEQGDSAMYLCASSLQAANTEAFFGQGTRLTVV.

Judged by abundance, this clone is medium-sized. The CDR3 loop is CASSLALAALTDTQYF. In DNA, the CDR3 is TGTGCCAGCAGCTTAGCCCTAGCGGCCTTGACAGATACGCAGTATTTT. The chain combines TRBV7-9 with TRBJ2-3; 7 positions match TRBD2. Germline CDR1 reads SEHNR; CDR2 reads FQNEAQ (reference sequence). This CDR3 is 16 amino acids long. V lost 0 bases, J lost 3 bases, and 6 bases stayed unmatched.

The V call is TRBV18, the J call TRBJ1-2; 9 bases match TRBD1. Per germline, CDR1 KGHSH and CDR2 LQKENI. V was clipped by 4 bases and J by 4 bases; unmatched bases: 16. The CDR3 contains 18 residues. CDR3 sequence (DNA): TGTGCCAGCTCACGCATGAGGGGACAGGGTTCTTCGTCCTATGGCTACACCTTC. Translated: CASSRMRGQGSSSYGYTF.

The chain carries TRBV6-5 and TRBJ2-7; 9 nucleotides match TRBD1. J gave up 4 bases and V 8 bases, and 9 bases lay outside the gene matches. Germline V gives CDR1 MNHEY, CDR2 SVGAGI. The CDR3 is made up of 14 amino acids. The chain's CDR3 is CASGRTGVGYEQYF. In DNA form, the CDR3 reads TGTGCCAGCGGACGGACAGGGGTGGGTTACGAGCAGTACTTC.

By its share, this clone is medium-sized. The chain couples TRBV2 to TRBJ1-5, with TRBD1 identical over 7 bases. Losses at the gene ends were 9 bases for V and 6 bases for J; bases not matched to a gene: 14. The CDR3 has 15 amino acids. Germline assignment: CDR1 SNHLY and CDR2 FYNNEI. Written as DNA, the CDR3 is TGTGCCAGTTCAGGAGAGGGGGCGCTTACTCAGCCCCAGCATTTT. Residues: CASSGEGALTQPQHF. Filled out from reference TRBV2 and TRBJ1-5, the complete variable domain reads EPEVTQTPSHQVTQMGQEVILRCVPISNHLYFYWYRQILGQKVEFLVSFYNNEISEKSEIFDDQFSVERPDGSNFTLKIRSTKLEDSAMYFCASSGEGALTQPQHFGDGTRLSIL.

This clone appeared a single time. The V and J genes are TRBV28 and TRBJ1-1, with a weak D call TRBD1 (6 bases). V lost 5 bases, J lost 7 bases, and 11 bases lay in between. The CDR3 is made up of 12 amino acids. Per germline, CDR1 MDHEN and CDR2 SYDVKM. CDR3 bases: TGTGCCAGCAGTCTAGGCAGGGGTGAAGCTTTCTTT. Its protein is CASSLGRGEAFF.

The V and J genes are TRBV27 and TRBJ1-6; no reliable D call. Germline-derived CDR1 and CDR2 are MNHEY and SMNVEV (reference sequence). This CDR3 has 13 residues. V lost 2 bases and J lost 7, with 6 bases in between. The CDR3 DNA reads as TGTGCCAGCAGTTTAATGGAGAATTCACCCCTCCACTTT. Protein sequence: CASSLMENSPLHF.

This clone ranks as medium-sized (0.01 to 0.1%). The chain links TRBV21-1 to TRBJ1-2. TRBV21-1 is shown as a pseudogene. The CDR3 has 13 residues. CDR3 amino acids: CASSPGPNYGYTF. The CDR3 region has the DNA TGTGCCAGCTCCCCGGGCCCGAACTATGGCTACACCTTC.

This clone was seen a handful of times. This CDR3 is CASSWGKKSGELFF. DNA for the CDR3: TGTGCCAGCAGCTGGGGAAAGAAATCCGGGGAGCTGTTTTTT. The chain is built from TRBV7-9 and TRBJ2-2; D is unresolved. Germline CDR1 reads SEHNR; CDR2 reads FQNEAQ (reference sequence). CDR3 size: 14 residues. V was clipped by 4 bases and J by 6 bases, with 12 bases between them.

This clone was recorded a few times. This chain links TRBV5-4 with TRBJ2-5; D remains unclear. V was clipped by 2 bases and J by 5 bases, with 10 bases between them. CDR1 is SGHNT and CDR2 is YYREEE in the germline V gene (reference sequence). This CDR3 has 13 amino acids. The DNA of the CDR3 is TGTGCCAGCAGCTTCGAACCCTCCGAGACCCAGTACTTC. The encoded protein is CASSFEPSETQYF. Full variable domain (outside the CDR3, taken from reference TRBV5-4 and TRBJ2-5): ETGVTQSPTHLIKTRGQQVTLRCSSQSGHNTVSWYQQALGQGPQFIFQYYREEENGRGNFPPRFSGLQFPNYSSELNVNALELDDSALYLCASSFEPSETQYFGPGTRLLVL.

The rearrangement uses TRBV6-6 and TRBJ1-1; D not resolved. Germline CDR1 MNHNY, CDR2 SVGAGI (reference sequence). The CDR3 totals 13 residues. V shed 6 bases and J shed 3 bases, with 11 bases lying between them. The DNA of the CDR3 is TGTGCCAGCAGACGTTCGCTGGACACTGAAGCTTTCTTT. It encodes CASRRSLDTEAFF.

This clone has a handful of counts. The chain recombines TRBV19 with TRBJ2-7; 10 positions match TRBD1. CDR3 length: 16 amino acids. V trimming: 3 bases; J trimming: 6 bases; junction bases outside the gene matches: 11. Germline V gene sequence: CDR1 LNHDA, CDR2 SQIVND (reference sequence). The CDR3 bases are TGTGCCAGTAGTATGCCGGGACAGGGGCTGGGAGGCGAGCAGTACTTC. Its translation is CASSMPGQGLGGEQYF.

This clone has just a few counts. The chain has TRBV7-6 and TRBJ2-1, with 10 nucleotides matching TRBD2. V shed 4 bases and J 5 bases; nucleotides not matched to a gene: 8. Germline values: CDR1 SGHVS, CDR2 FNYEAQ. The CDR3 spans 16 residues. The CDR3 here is CASSSGRAGGNNEQFF. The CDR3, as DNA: TGTGCCAGCAGCTCTGGCCGAGCGGGAGGGAACAATGAGCAGTTCTTC.

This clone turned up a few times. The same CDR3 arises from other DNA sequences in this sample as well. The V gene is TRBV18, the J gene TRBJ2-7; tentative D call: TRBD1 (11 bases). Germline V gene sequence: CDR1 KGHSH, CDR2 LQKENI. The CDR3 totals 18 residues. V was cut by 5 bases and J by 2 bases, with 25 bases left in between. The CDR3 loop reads CASSTGTGGLAGAYEQYF. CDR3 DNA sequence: TGTGCCAGCTCAACCGGGACAGGGGGGCTAGCGGGAGCCTACGAGCAGTACTTC.

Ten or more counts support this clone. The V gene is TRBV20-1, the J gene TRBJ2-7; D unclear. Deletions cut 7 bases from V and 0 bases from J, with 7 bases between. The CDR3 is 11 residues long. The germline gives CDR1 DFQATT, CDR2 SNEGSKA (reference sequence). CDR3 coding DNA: TGCAGTGGAATTATCTCCTACGAGCAGTACTTC. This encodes CSGIISYEQYF.

The DNA of the CDR3 is TGTGCCAGTAGTATTCGATTTGTGGTAGCGAGCTACAATGAGCAGTTCTTC. Translated, it gives CASSIRFVVASYNEQFF. The chain links TRBV19 to TRBJ2-1; TRBD2 might be the D (5 bases). V was pared by 3 bases and J by 3 bases, with 18 bases between. This CDR3 region has 17 residues. Germline values: CDR1 LNHDA, CDR2 SQIVND (reference sequence).

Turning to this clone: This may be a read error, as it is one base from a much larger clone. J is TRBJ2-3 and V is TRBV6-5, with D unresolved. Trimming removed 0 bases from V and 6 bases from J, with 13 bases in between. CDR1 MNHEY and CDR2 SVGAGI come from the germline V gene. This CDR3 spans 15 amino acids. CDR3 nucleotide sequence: TGTGCCAGCAGTTACTCGACTCCAGCTTCGGATACGCAGTATTTT. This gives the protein CASSYSTPASDTQYF.

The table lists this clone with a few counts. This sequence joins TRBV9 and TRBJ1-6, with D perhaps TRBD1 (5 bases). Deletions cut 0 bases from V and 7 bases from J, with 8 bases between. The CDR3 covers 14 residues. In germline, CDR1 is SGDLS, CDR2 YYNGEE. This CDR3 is CASSVGGRNSPLHF. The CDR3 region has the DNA TGTGCCAGCAGCGTAGGGGGCCGGAATTCACCCCTCCACTTT.

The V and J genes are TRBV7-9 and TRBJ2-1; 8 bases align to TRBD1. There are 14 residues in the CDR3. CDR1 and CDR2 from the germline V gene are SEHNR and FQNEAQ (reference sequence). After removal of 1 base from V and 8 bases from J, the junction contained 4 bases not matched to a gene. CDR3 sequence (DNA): TGTGCCAGCAGCTTAGAGTACAGGGGGGATGAGCAGTTCTTC. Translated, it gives CASSLEYRGDEQFF.

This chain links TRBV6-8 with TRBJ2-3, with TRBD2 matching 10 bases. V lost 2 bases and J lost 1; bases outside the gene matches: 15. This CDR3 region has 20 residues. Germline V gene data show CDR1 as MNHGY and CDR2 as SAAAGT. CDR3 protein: CASSYGRTSGSKSGTDTQYF. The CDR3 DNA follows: TGTGCCAGCAGTTACGGAAGGACTAGCGGTTCCAAATCAGGCACAGATACGCAGTATTTT.

CDR3 nucleotide sequence: TGTGCCAGCAGCTTGAATTATCGTACAGATGAAAAACTGTTTTTT. Its protein is CASSLNYRTDEKLFF. The V and J genes are TRBV5-4 and TRBJ1-4; D not certain. The CDR3 is made up of 15 amino acids. V dropped 1 base and J dropped 6 bases, with 13 bases sitting between them. Germline CDR1 and CDR2: SGHNT and YYREEE (reference sequence).

CDR3 protein: CASSNTGEGQETQYF. The CDR3 nucleotides read TGTGCCAGCAGCAACACGGGGGAGGGCCAAGAGACCCAGTACTTC. V is TRBV6-6 and J is TRBJ2-5; the match to TRBD2 covers 7 bases. The V and J ends lost 6 bases and 1 base, in that order; junction bases with no gene match: 8. The V gene's germline CDR1 is MNHNY and CDR2 SVGAGI (reference sequence). CDR3 length: 15 residues.

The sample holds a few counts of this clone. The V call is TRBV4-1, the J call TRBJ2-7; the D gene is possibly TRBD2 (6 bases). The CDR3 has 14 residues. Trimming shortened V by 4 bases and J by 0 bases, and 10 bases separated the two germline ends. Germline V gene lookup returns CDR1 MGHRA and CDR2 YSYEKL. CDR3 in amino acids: CASSRGGSSYEQYF. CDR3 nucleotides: TGCGCCAGCAGCCGGGGAGGTAGCTCCTACGAGCAGTACTTC.

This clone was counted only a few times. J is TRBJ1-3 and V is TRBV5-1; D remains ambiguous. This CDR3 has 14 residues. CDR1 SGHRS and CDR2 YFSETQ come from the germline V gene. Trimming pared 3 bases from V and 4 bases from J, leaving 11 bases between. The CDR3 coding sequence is TGCGCCAGCAGCTGGACGGGTGGAGGAAACACCATATATTTT. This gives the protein CASSWTGGGNTIYF.